The source of this TCR beta chain is a study of T cells in Graves' hyperthyroidism and ophthalmopathy. Orbital computed tomography, thyroid ultrasound, serum thyroxine and TRAb, and clinical symptoms together informed the diagnoses. The authors obtained PBMCs from over 8.5 ml of fresh peripheral blood. Study results and limitations: Most clonotypes expanded in thyroid above 0.001 were likewise present in blood.

This clonotype showed up many times. Its specificity is unknown. Amplified TCR beta CDR3 regions derived from RNA transcripts. The primer set for the first-round RT-PCR of the TCR CDR3 was HTBI. TCRdb re-called the multiplex PCR reads through MiXCR, storing one row per CDR3 protein. In the table there are around 620,000 distinct CDR3 sequences, approximately 15% of which are singletons. The specimen was blood. The origin of this receptor is a young woman with Graves' ophthalmopathy.

The CDR3 sequence: CASSLMGQGSNSPLHF. The DNA of the CDR3 is TGTGCCAGCAGCTTAATGGGACAGGGATCTAATTCACCCCTCCACTTT. This sequence joins TRBV7-3 and TRBJ1-6; 9 positions match TRBD1. The germline V gene encodes CDR1 SGHTA and CDR2 FQGTGA. The CDR3 covers 16 residues. The V gene end was trimmed by 1 base and the J gene end by 6 bases; junction bases not matched to a gene: 4.